This entry lists 30 T cell receptor beta chains sequenced from one sample in a study of Ad26.COV2.S vaccination and SARS-CoV-2 variants. Using immunoSEQ multiplex PCR, the repertoire was profiled, and TCRdb retains in-frame clones only, with some absent. This sample has more than 300,000 clones; less than 90% occur once, and the top ten carry 9.5% to 12%. Treatment: some 20 received Ad26.COV2.S at low or high dose, single or two shots; 5 received placebo; per-sample allocation not given. Sampling took place 63 days after the first vaccine or placebo injection. The source was peripheral blood, collected in a trial of Ad26.COV2.S vaccine versus placebo. These receptor sequences come from a person aged 18-60 years who received the Ad26.COV2.S COVID-19 vaccine or a placebo.

V and J are TRBV5-1 and TRBJ2-5; 8 positions match TRBD2. The CDR3 consists of 14 residues. Per germline, CDR1 SGHRS and CDR2 YFSETQ. V shed 0 bases, J shed 5 bases, and the junction held 3 bases outside the gene matches. CDR3 region: CASSLERESETQYF. The CDR3 region has the DNA TGCGCCAGCAGCTTGGAGCGGGAGAGTGAGACCCAGTACTTC.

V is TRBV3-1 (or the pseudogene TRBV3-2) and J is TRBJ2-2, with D possibly TRBD1 on 5 matching bases. V lost 5 bases and J 0 bases, leaving 13 bases between the germline ends. From germline, CDR1 is LGHDT and CDR2 YNNKEL (reference sequence). This CDR3 contains 16 residues. Written as DNA, the CDR3 is TGTGCCAGCAGCTCAGACAGATTTACGAACACCGGGGAGCTGTTTTTT. It encodes CASSSDRFTNTGELFF.

The rearrangement uses TRBV7-9 and TRBJ2-2; 8 bases are shared with TRBD1. This CDR3 region has 16 residues. The germline gives CDR1 SEHNR, CDR2 FQNEAQ (reference sequence). The trim removed 6 bases at V and 1 base at J, leaving 7 bases unmatched. DNA for the CDR3: TGTGCCAGCAGTTTGATCGGGACAGGGAACACCGGGGAGCTGTTTTTT. This codes for CASSLIGTGNTGELFF.

The chain employs TRBV28 and TRBJ1-2; D may be TRBD1 (6 bases). Per the germline V gene, CDR1 is MDHEN and CDR2 is SYDVKM. The CDR3 has 13 residues. The V end lost 6 bases, the J end lost 4 bases, and 12 bases lay between the germline ends. The CDR3, as DNA: TGTGCCAGCAGCCCTCAACAGGGCTATGGCTACACCTTC. It is translated as CASSPQQGYGYTF.

This clone was seen only once. The genes are TRBV5-5 and TRBJ2-7; 7 bases match TRBD1. The V gene's germline CDR1 is SGHKS and CDR2 YYEKEE (reference sequence). V gave up 5 bases and J gave up 6 bases; unmatched junction bases: 5. CDR3 length: 12 amino acids. The CDR3 protein is CASSFNRGEQYF. The CDR3 DNA reads TGTGCCAGCAGTTTCAACAGGGGCGAGCAGTACTTC. The full variable domain, completed using reference TRBV5-5 and TRBJ2-7, is DAGVTQSPTHLIKTRGQQVTLRCSPISGHKSVSWYQQVLGQGPQFIFQYYEKEERGRGNFPDRFSARQFPNYSSELNVNALLLGDSALYLCASSFNRGEQYFGPGTRLTVT.

The chain couples TRBV19 to TRBJ1-2; no definite D call. Germline V gene data show CDR1 as LNHDA and CDR2 as SQIVND (reference sequence). This CDR3 spans 14 amino acids. V lost 4 bases and J lost 4, with 13 bases in between. The CDR3 DNA sequence: TGTGCCAGTAGTACTCTTTCAAGCGGCTATGGCTACACCTTC. It yields the protein CASSTLSSGYGYTF.

The genes are TRBV28 and TRBJ2-4; weak D call: TRBD2 (7 bases). Germline lookup yields CDR1 MDHEN and CDR2 SYDVKM. The CDR3 loop spans 15 amino acids. Trimming removed 3 bases from V and 4 bases from J, with 13 bases in between. Here the CDR3 reads CASSLPRGLKNIQYF. The CDR3 DNA is TGTGCCAGCAGTTTGCCCAGGGGACTAAAAAACATTCAGTACTTC.

This sequence joins TRBV7-2 and TRBJ1-2; 8 nucleotides align to TRBD1. Germline trimming cut 4 bases from V and 8 bases from J; bases unmatched to any gene: 6. Germline V lookup: CDR1 SGHTA, CDR2 FQGNSA. This CDR3 has 13 amino acids. The CDR3 DNA is TGTGCCAGCAGCTCAATCAGGGGGCACGGCTACACCTTC. Protein sequence: CASSSIRGHGYTF.

The chain recombines TRBV27 with TRBJ1-1, with D uncertain. CDR3 length: 13 residues. V lost 2 bases and J 3 bases, leaving 7 bases between the germline ends. Per germline, CDR1 MNHEY and CDR2 SMNVEV (reference sequence). The CDR3 DNA sequence: TGTGCCAGCAGTTTACAAGAATACACTGAAGCTTTCTTT. Translated: CASSLQEYTEAFF.

The rearrangement joins TRBV5-1 to TRBJ1-3; 9 bases align to TRBD1. Germline-derived CDR1 and CDR2 are SGHRS and YFSETQ. The CDR3 contains 16 residues. V dropped 1 base and J dropped 6; count of bases not matched to a gene: 8. CDR3 sequence: CASSLRAGTGLNTIYF. The CDR3 bases are TGCGCCAGCAGCTTGCGGGCAGGGACAGGGCTAAACACCATATATTTT.

This chain joins TRBV28 and TRBJ2-7; 11 nucleotides agree with TRBD2. The CDR3 covers 17 residues. Germline V CDR1 and CDR2: MDHEN, SYDVKM. The J segment lost 3 bases and the V segment lost 1 base, leaving 8 bases of the junction unmatched. CDR3 amino acids: CASSLLVGTSGIYEQYF. Here the CDR3 DNA reads TGTGCCAGCAGTTTATTGGTTGGGACTAGCGGAATCTACGAGCAGTACTTC.

This clone was seen only once. This sequence joins TRBV11-2 and TRBJ2-7; no clear D gene. Germline assignment: CDR1 SGHAT and CDR2 FQNNGV. V lost 5 bases, J lost 2 bases, and 13 bases lay in between. This CDR3 is 14 amino acids long. The CDR3 DNA reads TGTGCCAGCAGCGTTGCCGGGTCTACCTACGAGCAGTACTTC. This encodes CASSVAGSTYEQYF.

This clone was detected only once. V gene TRBV11-2 combines with J gene TRBJ1-1; D remains unclear. The CDR3 loop spans 18 amino acids. Germline V gives CDR1 SGHAT, CDR2 FQNNGV. V was shortened by 3 bases and J by 7 bases, with 27 bases between the two germline ends. In DNA, the CDR3 is TGTGCCAGCAGCTTTCTAGGGATAGGGTCCTCATTCGGGCATGAAGCTTTCTTT. Its translation: CASSFLGIGSSFGHEAFF.

The rearrangement links TRBV25-1 to TRBJ1-1; TRBD1 might be the D (5 bases). Per germline, CDR1 MGHDK and CDR2 SYGVNS. CDR3 length: 11 amino acids. Trimming pared 1 base from V and 11 bases from J, leaving 8 bases between. This chain's CDR3 is CASSEFGTAFF. CDR3 nucleotides: TGTGCCAGCAGTGAATTCGGGACGGCTTTCTTT.

The chain uses TRBV4-1 and TRBJ1-5; possible D gene TRBD1, 5 bases. CDR3 size: 15 residues. The germline V gene encodes CDR1 MGHRA and CDR2 YSYEKL. Trimming took 4 bases from V and 0 from J, leaving 10 bases between them. This CDR3 reads CASSPTELSNQPQHF. The CDR3 coding sequence is TGCGCCAGCAGCCCGACAGAACTTAGCAATCAGCCCCAGCATTTT.

This clone occurred once. The chain uses TRBV10-1 and TRBJ2-2; D possibly corresponds to TRBD2 (7 bases). Germline CDR1 and CDR2: WNHNN and SYGVQD (reference sequence). V was shortened by 3 bases and J by 5 bases, with 13 bases between the two germline ends. The CDR3 totals 15 residues. The CDR3 region has the DNA TGCGCCAGCAGTGATGGCGGGGGCCCTACCGGGGAGCTGTTTTTT. This sequence encodes CASSDGGGPTGELFF.

This clone has at least ten counts. V is TRBV19 and J is TRBJ2-2; possibly TRBD1 for D (6 bases). CDR1 is LNHDA and CDR2 is SQIVND in the germline V gene (reference sequence). V was cut by 3 bases and J by 6 bases, with 14 bases left in between. CDR3 length equals 15 residues. DNA of the CDR3: TGTGCCAGTAGTATCACTTCACAGGGTTCCGGGGAGCTGTTTTTT. This codes for CASSITSQGSGELFF.

V and J are TRBV28 and TRBJ1-2; D is uncertain. The germline V gene has CDR1 MDHEN and CDR2 SYDVKM. V shed 3 bases and J shed 8 bases, with 7 bases lying between them. The CDR3 contains 11 residues. The CDR3 loop is CASSLGSGYTF. The CDR3 bases are TGTGCCAGCAGTTTGGGGTCCGGCTACACCTTC.

V usage is TRBV5-4 and J usage is TRBJ2-7, with a weak D call TRBD1 (6 bases). The CDR3 sequence is 13 residues long. Germline V gene sequence: CDR1 SGHNT, CDR2 YYREEE (reference sequence). V lost 1 base and J lost 4, with 9 bases in between. The DNA for the CDR3 is TGTGCCAGCAGCTTGCAGGGGATATACGAGCAGTACTTC. Its translation is CASSLQGIYEQYF.

The genes are TRBV7-8 and TRBJ2-1; 10 nucleotides agree with TRBD2. V was pared by 2 bases and J by 4 bases, with 11 bases of the junction left unmatched. CDR3 size: 18 residues. Per the germline V gene, CDR1 is SGHVS and CDR2 is FQNEAQ. For the CDR3, the DNA is TGTGCCAGCAGCTTACGCCGATCTAGCGGGGGCCGATACAATGAGCAGTTCTTC. Translation gives CASSLRRSSGGRYNEQFF.

The V and J genes are TRBV12-3 or TRBV12-4 and TRBJ2-3; TRBD2 is a possible D gene (6 bases). The ends were cut back, 7 bases at V and 5 bases at J, with 13 bases in the middle. The CDR3 runs to 13 residues. CDR3 in amino acids: CASTNTGGDTQYF. CDR3 DNA: TGTGCCAGCACTAACACCGGGGGAGATACGCAGTATTTT.

As DNA, the CDR3 is TGTGCCTGGAGTGTACCTTCGGGGGTCCAAGAGACCCAGTACTTC. Its translation is CAWSVPSGVQETQYF. This chain joins TRBV30 and TRBJ2-5; maybe TRBD2 (6 bases). V dropped 0 bases and J dropped 1 base, with 12 bases sitting between them. The CDR3 spans 15 residues. CDR1 and CDR2 from the germline V gene are GTSNPN and SVGIG (reference sequence). The full variable domain, with the rest looked up from reference TRBV30 and TRBJ2-5, is SQTIHQWPATLVQPVGSPLSLECTVEGTSNPNLYWYRQAAGRGLQLLFYSVGIGQISSEVPQNLSASRPQDRQFILSSKKLLLSDSGFYLCAWSVPSGVQETQYFGPGTRLLVL.

V and J are TRBV6-5 and TRBJ2-1; D is possibly TRBD1 (5 bases). V lost 2 bases, J lost 1 base, and 6 bases lay in between. The germline V gene has CDR1 MNHEY and CDR2 SVGAGI. CDR3 size: 14 residues. CDR3: CASSYQGSYNEQFF. DNA of the CDR3: TGTGCCAGCAGTTACCAGGGTTCCTACAATGAGCAGTTCTTC.

This chain connects TRBV2 to TRBJ2-2; 7 bases agree with TRBD1. The trim removed 9 bases at V and 4 bases at J, leaving 11 bases unmatched. The germline V gene encodes CDR1 SNHLY and CDR2 FYNNEI. This CDR3 has 15 residues. CDR3 amino acids: CASQLRGPTTGELFF. Here the CDR3 DNA reads TGTGCCAGTCAATTGAGGGGGCCCACCACCGGGGAGCTGTTTTTT.

J is TRBJ2-7 and V is TRBV3-1 (or the pseudogene TRBV3-2); tentative D call: TRBD1 (6 bases). The CDR3 is made up of 16 amino acids. Trimming pared 1 base from V and 1 base from J, leaving 14 bases between. Per germline, CDR1 LGHDT and CDR2 YNNKEL (reference sequence). CDR3 sequence reads: CASSQARQEASYEQYF. CDR3 sequence (DNA): TGTGCCAGCAGCCAAGCCAGACAGGAAGCATCCTACGAGCAGTACTTC.

The V and J genes are TRBV7-9 and TRBJ2-7; no clear D. The V and J ends lost 1 base and 4 bases respectively, with 5 bases between them. Germline V CDR1 and CDR2: SEHNR, FQNEAQ (reference sequence). This CDR3 contains 12 residues. CDR3 DNA sequence: TGTGCCAGCAGCTTAGTTGTATACGAGCAGTACTTC. Its protein is CASSLVVYEQYF.

This clone showed up just once. V and J are TRBV6-5 and TRBJ1-2; D not certain. In germline, CDR1 is MNHEY, CDR2 SVGAGI. V lost 2 bases and J lost 5, with 12 bases in between. CDR3 size: 14 residues. DNA for the CDR3: TGTGCCAGCAGTTACGGTCAGTCTCAATATGGCTACACCTTC. Translating gives CASSYGQSQYGYTF.

V and J are TRBV6-5 and TRBJ2-7, with D uncertain. The V and J ends lost 0 bases and 0 bases respectively, with 12 bases between them. Germline CDR1 MNHEY, CDR2 SVGAGI. There are 16 residues in the CDR3. CDR3 protein: CASSYSGDPGSYEQYF. Here the CDR3 DNA reads TGTGCCAGCAGTTACTCAGGCGACCCAGGCTCCTACGAGCAGTACTTC.

This chain uses TRBV19 with TRBJ1-3, with D hard to call. Germline values: CDR1 LNHDA, CDR2 SQIVND (reference sequence). This CDR3 has 12 residues. Trimming took 9 bases from V and 0 from J, leaving 6 bases between them. CDR3 loop: CASPSSGNTIYF. For the CDR3, the DNA is TGTGCCAGCCCCTCCTCTGGAAACACCATATATTTT.

The sample holds one count of this clone. The CDR3 DNA follows: TGTGCCAGCAATGGCAGGGAAGAGACCCAGTACTTC. This gives the protein CASNGREETQYF. V usage is TRBV7-8 and J usage is TRBJ2-5; weak D call: TRBD1 (5 bases). Deletions cut 7 bases from V and 3 bases from J, with 9 bases between. The CDR3 contains 12 residues. Looked up from germline, CDR1 is SGHVS and CDR2 is FQNEAQ.